Listed here are 9 T cell receptor beta chains from one sample, sequenced in a study of blood T cell repertoires in COVID-19. The protocol was immunoSEQ multiplex PCR, while the TCRdb copy is restricted to in-frame clones and leaves out a portion. Among 80,000 or so clones listed, more than 75% were seen once. The specimen sequenced was peripheral blood. The receptors stem from a woman aged 55-70 years with acute or convalescent COVID-19.

This clone was seen a handful of times. The J gene is TRBJ2-7, the V gene TRBV2; 9 nucleotides match TRBD2. CDR1 SNHLY and CDR2 FYNNEI come from the germline V gene. This CDR3 spans 12 amino acids. With 5 bases clipped from V and 7 bases from J, the junction kept 3 bases outside the gene matches. CDR3 nucleotides: TGTGCCAGCAGTCCCCTAGCGGGGGAGCAGTACTTC. Amino acid sequence: CASSPLAGEQYF. Complete variable domain (other parts from reference TRBV2 and TRBJ2-7): EPEVTQTPSHQVTQMGQEVILRCVPISNHLYFYWYRQILGQKVEFLVSFYNNEISEKSEIFDDQFSVERPDGSNFTLKIRSTKLEDSAMYFCASSPLAGEQYFGPGTRLTVT.

The genes are TRBV28 and TRBJ2-7; weak D call: TRBD1 (6 bases). CDR1 MDHEN and CDR2 SYDVKM come from the germline V gene. V was clipped by 6 bases and J by 7 bases, with 16 bases between them. The CDR3 is 13 residues long. This CDR3 is CASSPLRGREQYF. The CDR3 DNA is TGTGCCAGCAGCCCCCTCAGGGGCCGGGAGCAGTACTTC.

CDR3 residues: CASSVPGQGSGANVLTF. In DNA, the CDR3 is TGTGCCAGCAGCGTACCGGGACAGGGCTCTGGGGCCAACGTCCTGACTTTC. This sequence joins TRBV7-8 and TRBJ2-6; 9 bases are a match to TRBD1. J was trimmed by 0 bases and V by 5 bases; bases with no gene match: 5. The CDR3 extends over 17 amino acids. Germline V gene data show CDR1 as SGHVS and CDR2 as FQNEAQ.

This chain joins TRBV5-1 and TRBJ2-2; D gene unclear. The V gene lost 5 bases and the J gene lost 5 bases, with 10 bases spanning the gap. Germline CDR1 and CDR2: SGHRS and YFSETQ. This CDR3 is 13 amino acids long. CDR3 in DNA: TGCGCCAGCAGGCAACTTCTAACCGGGGAGCTGTTTTTT. Encoded protein: CASRQLLTGELFF.

V gene TRBV30 combines with J gene TRBJ2-2, with 12 nucleotides matching TRBD1. Germline V CDR1 and CDR2: GTSNPN, SVGIG (reference sequence). This CDR3 has 15 amino acids. Trimming cost V 3 bases and J 13 bases; bases outside gene matches: 12. CDR3 in DNA: TGTGCCTGGAGCCGCCTGGGACAGGGGGCGGGTGGGCTGTTTTTT. Protein sequence: CAWSRLGQGAGGLFF.

This clone was detected only once. The chain uses TRBV18 and TRBJ2-7, with D possibly matching TRBD2 (6 bases). V shed 6 bases and J shed 3 bases, with 15 bases lying between them. This CDR3 is 14 amino acids long. Germline V gene lookup returns CDR1 KGHSH and CDR2 LQKENI. CDR3 amino acids: CASSPRADYYEQYF. The CDR3 region has the DNA TGTGCCAGCTCTCCGCGAGCGGACTACTACGAGCAGTACTTC.

Written as DNA, the CDR3 is TGTGCCAGTAGTATTGGGACAGGGGGCCACGAGCAGTACTTC. Translated: CASSIGTGGHEQYF. The chain recombines TRBV19 with TRBJ2-7; TRBD1 matches at 12 bases. The germline gives CDR1 LNHDA, CDR2 SQIVND (reference sequence). Losses at the gene ends were 3 bases for V and 5 bases for J; bases not matched to a gene: 2. The CDR3 runs 14 residues.

This chain uses TRBV10-3 with TRBJ2-7; TRBD1 matches 10 bases. J lost 0 bases, V lost 6 bases, and 8 bases had no gene match. Germline V gives CDR1 ENHRY, CDR2 SYGVKD. The CDR3 has 16 amino acids. CDR3 sequence: CAISGGGDRGSYEQYF. The CDR3 region has the DNA TGTGCCATCAGCGGTGGCGGGGACAGGGGCTCCTACGAGCAGTACTTC.

The chain is built from TRBV5-6 and TRBJ1-1; D unresolved. The CDR3 length is 14 residues. V was trimmed by 0 bases and J by 0 bases, leaving 6 bases between them. Germline V lookup: CDR1 SGHDT, CDR2 YYEEEE. The CDR3 nucleotides read TGTGCCAGCAGCTTGGGGGCACTGAACACTGAAGCTTTCTTT. Residues: CASSLGALNTEAFF.